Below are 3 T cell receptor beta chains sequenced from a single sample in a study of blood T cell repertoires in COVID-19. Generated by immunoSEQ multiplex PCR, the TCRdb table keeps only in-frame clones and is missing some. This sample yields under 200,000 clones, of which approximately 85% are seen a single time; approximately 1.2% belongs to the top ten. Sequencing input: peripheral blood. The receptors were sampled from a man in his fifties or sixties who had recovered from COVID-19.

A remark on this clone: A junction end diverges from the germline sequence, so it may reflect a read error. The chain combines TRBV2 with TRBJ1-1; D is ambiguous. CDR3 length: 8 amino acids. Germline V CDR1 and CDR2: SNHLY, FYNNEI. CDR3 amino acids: CASSEGVF. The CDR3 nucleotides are TGTGCCAGCAGTGAAGGAGTATTT.

Here the CDR3 DNA reads TGTGCCAGCTCACCAAGGGTCCTAGCGGGGATGCAAGAGACCCAGTACTTC. Protein product: CASSPRVLAGMQETQYF. The chain joins TRBV18 to TRBJ2-5; 9 bases are a match to TRBD2. This CDR3 region has 17 residues. The germline gives CDR1 KGHSH, CDR2 LQKENI. Unmatched junction bases numbered 9, after V lost 2 bases and J lost 2 bases.

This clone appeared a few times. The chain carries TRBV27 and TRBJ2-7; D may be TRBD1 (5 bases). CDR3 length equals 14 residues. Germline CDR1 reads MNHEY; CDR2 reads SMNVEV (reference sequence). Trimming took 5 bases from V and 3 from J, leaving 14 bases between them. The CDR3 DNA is TGTGCCAGCAGTATCCAGGGAATCCGCTACGAGCAGTACTTC. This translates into CASSIQGIRYEQYF.